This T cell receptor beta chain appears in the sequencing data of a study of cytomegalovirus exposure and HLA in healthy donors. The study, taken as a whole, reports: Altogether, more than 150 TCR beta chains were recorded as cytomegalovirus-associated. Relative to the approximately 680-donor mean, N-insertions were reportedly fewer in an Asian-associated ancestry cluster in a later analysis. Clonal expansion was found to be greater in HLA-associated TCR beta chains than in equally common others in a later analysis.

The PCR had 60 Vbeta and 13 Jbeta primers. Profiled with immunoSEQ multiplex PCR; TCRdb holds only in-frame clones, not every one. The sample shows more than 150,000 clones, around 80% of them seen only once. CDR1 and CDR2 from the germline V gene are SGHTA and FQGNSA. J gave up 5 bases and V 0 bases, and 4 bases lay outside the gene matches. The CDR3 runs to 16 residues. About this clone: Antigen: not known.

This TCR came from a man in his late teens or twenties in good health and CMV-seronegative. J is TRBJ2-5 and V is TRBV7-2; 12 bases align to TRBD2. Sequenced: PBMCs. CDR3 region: CASSLAGLAGGETQYF. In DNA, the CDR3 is TGTGCCAGCAGCTTAGCGGGCCTAGCGGGAGGGGAGACCCAGTACTTC.